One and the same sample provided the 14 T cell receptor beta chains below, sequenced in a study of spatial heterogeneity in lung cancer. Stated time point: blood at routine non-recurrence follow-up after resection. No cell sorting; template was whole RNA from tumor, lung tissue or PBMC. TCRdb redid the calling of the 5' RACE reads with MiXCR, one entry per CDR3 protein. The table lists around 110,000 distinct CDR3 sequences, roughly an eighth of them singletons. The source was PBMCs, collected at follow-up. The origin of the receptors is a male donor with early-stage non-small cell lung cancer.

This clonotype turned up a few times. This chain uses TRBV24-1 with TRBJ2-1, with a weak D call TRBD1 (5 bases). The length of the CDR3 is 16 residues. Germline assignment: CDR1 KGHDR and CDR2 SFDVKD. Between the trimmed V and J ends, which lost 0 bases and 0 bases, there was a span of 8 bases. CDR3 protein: CATSDLQGSSYNEQFF. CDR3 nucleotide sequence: TGTGCCACCAGTGATTTGCAGGGAAGCTCCTACAATGAGCAGTTCTTC.

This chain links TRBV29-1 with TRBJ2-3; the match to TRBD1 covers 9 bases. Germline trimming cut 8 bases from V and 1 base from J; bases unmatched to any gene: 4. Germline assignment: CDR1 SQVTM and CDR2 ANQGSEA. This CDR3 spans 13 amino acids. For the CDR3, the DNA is TGCAGCACGACAGGGGGAGGCACAGATACGCAGTATTTT. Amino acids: CSTTGGGTDTQYF.

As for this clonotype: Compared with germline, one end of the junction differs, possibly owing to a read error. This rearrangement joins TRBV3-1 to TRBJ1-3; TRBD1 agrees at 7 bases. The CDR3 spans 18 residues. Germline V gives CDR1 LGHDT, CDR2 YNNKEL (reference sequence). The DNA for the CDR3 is TGTGCCAGCAGTCAAGCCCTGGGGGACAGCCTCTCTGGAAACACCATATATTTT. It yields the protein CASSQALGDSLSGNTIYF.

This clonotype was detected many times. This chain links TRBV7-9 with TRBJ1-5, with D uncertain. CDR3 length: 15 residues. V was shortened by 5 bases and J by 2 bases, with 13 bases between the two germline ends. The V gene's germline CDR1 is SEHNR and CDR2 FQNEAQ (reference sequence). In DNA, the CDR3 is TGTGCCAGCAGCCCCACCAGTGGAGGCAATCAGCCCCAGCATTTT. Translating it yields CASSPTSGGNQPQHF. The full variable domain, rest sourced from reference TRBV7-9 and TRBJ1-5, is DTGVSQNPRHKITKRGQNVTFRCDPISEHNRLYWYRQTLGQGPEFLTYFQNEAQLEKSRLLSDRFSAERPKGSFSTLEIQRTEQGDSAMYLCASSPTSGGNQPQHFGDGTRLSIL.

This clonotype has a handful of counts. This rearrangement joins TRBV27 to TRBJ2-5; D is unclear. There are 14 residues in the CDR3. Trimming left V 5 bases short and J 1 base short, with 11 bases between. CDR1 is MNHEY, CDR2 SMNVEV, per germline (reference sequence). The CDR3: CASSPQNVQETQYF. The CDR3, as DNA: TGTGCCAGCAGTCCCCAAAACGTCCAAGAGACCCAGTACTTC.

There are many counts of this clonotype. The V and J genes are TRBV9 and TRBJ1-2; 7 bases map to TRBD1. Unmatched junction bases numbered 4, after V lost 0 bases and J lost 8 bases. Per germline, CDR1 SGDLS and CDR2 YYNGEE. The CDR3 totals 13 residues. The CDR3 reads CASSVGDSDGYTF. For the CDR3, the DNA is TGTGCCAGCAGCGTAGGGGACAGCGACGGCTACACCTTC.

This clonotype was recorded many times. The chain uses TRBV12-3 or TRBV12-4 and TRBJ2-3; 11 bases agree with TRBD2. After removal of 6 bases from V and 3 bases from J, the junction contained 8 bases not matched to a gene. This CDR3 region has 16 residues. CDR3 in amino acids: CASSPASGGPTDTQYF. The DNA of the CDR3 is TGTGCCAGCAGCCCTGCTAGCGGGGGGCCGACAGATACGCAGTATTTT.

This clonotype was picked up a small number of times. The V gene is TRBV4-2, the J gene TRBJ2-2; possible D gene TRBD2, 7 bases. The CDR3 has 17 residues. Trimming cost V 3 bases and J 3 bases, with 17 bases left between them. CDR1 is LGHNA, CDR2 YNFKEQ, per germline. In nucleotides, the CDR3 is TGTGCCAGCAGCCATGTGTTCGGGGGGCCTGACACCGGGGAGCTGTTTTTT. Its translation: CASSHVFGGPDTGELFF.

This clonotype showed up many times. This CDR3 reads CASSIKETQYF. The CDR3 DNA is TGTGCCAGCAGTATAAAAGAGACCCAGTACTTC. The chain couples TRBV7-6 to TRBJ2-5; D is ambiguous. The CDR3 is 11 residues long. CDR1 is SGHVS and CDR2 is FNYEAQ in the germline V gene. Trimming shortened V by 6 bases and J by 3 bases, and 5 bases separated the two germline ends.

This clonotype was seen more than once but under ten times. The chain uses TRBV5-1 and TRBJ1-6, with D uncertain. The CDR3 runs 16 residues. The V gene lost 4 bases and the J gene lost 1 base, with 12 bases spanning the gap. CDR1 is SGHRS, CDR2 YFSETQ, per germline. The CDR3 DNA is TGCGCCAGCAGCCCTGGGTCAGGTTCCTATAATTCACCCCTCCACTTT. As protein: CASSPGSGSYNSPLHF. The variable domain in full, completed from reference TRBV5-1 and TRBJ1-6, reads KAGVTQTPRYLIKTRGQQVTLSCSPISGHRSVSWYQQTPGQGLQFLFEYFSETQRNKGNFPGRFSGRQFSNSRSEMNVSTLELGDSALYLCASSPGSGSYNSPLHFGNGTRLTVT.

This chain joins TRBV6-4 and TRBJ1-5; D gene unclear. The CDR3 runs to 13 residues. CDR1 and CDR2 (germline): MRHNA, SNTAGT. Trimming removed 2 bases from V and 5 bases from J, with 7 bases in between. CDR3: CASSDQVDQPQHF. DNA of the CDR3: TGTGCCAGCAGTGACCAAGTAGATCAGCCCCAGCATTTT.

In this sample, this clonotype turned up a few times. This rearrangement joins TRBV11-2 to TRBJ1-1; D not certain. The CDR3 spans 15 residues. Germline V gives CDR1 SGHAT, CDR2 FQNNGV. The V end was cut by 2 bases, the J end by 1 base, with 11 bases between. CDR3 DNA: TGTGCCAGCAGCTTATCATCACAAACGAACACTGAAGCTTTCTTT. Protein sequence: CASSLSSQTNTEAFF.

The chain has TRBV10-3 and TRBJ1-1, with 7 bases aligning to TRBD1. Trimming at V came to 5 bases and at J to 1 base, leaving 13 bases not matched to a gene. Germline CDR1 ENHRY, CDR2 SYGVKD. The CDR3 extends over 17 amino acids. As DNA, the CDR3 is TGTGCCATCAGTCCCCTTCCCCTTGGACAGGCGAACACTGAAGCTTTCTTT. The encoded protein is CAISPLPLGQANTEAFF.

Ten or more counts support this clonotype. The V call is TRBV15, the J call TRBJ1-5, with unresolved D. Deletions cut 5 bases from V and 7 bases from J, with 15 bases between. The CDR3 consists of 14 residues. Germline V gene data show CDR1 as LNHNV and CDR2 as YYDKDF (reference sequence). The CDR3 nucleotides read TGTGCCACCAGCGCGCCGGAAAGGAGGCAGCCCCAGCATTTT. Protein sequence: CATSAPERRQPQHF.